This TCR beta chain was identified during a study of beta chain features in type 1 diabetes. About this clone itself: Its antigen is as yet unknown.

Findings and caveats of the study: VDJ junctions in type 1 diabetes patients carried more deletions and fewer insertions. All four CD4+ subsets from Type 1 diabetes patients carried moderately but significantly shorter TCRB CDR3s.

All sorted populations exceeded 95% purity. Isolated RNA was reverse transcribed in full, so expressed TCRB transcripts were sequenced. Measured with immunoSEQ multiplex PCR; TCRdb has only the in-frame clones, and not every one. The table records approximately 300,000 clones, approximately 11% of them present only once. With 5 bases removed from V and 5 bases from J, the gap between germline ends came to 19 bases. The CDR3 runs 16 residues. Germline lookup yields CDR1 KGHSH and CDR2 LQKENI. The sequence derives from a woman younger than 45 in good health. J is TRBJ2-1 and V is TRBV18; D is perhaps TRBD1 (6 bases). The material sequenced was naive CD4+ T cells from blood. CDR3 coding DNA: TGTGCCAGCTCAGAATTCACAGGGTCTCTGCACAATGAGCAGTTCTTC. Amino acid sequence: CASSEFTGSLHNEQFF.